These T cell receptor beta chains were read from a single sample in a study of blood T cells in healthy people across ages. TCRdb used MiXCR to reprocess the 5' RACE reads, holding one entry per CDR3 protein. The sample includes approximately 2,000,000 distinct CDR3 sequences, about two fifths of them seen just once. What was sequenced was blood. These TCRs come from a human donor in good health. The CDR3 runs from the conserved cysteine through the conserved F or W. The D gene is left open where the match is weak. Size values are once, few and many counts, or a class for expanded clones, and some rows have none.

abundance	v_gene	j_gene	d_gene	CDR3aa	CDR3nt
.	TRBV9	TRBJ2-7	.	CVSSVAGENYEQYF	TGTGTCAGCAGCGTAGCTGGAGAAAACTACGAGCAGTACTTC
once	TRBV20-1	TRBJ2-3	.	CSARPFARSTDTQYF	TGCAGTGCTAGACCCTTCGCTAGGAGCACAGATACGCAGTATTTT
once	TRBV12-3/TRBV12-4	TRBJ2-7	TRBD1	CASRAPGQGPEQYF	TGTGCCAGCAGGGCACCGGGACAGGGCCCCGAGCAGTACTTC
.	TRBV25-1	TRBJ1-2	TRBD1	CASSAGTAFYGYTF	TGTGCCAGCAGTGCCGGGACAGCTTTCTATGGCTACACCTTC
few	TRBV5-1	TRBJ2-3	TRBD2	CASSLESSGFTDTQYF	TGCGCCAGCAGCTTGGAATCTAGCGGCTTCACAGATACGCAGTATTTT
.	TRBV15	TRBJ2-3	.	CAILLRTDTQYF	TGTGCCATCCTGCTCCGCACAGATACGCAGTATTTT
.	TRBV20-1	TRBJ2-7	TRBD2	CSATPGGFGGSYEQYF	TGCAGTGCTACGCCCGGGGGGTTTGGGGGAAGCTACGAGCAGTACTTC
.	TRBV29-1	TRBJ2-7	.	CSVEAGSYEQYF	TGCAGCGTTGAAGCCGGTTCCTACGAGCAGTACTTC
.	TRBV19	TRBJ1-2	TRBD1	CASSLDEQGFGYTF	TGTGCCAGTAGCCTAGATGAACAGGGGTTTGGCTACACCTTC
.	TRBV2	TRBJ2-7	.	CASSGLADYEQYF	TGTGCCAGCAGTGGTCTAGCAGACTACGAGCAGTACTTC
.	TRBV7-2	TRBJ2-5	TRBD2	CASSLPQRGGLRETQYF	TGTGCCAGCAGCTTACCCCAGCGGGGGGGCCTTAGGGAGACCCAGTACTTC
.	TRBV7-2	TRBJ2-2	.	CASSLGAWGTGELFF	TGTGCCAGCAGCTTAGGGGCATGGGGTACCGGGGAGCTGTTTTTT
few	TRBV7-2	TRBJ2-4	.	CASSLTQGRNIQYF	TGTGCCAGCAGCTTAACCCAGGGGCGGAACATTCAGTACTTC
.	TRBV4-1	TRBJ1-6	.	CASSPVITDSYNSPLHF	TGCGCCAGCAGCCCAGTGATCACAGACTCCTATAATTCACCCCTCCACTTT
.	TRBV4-3	TRBJ1-1	.	CASSQELHRPTEAFF	TGCGCCAGCAGCCAAGAGTTGCACAGGCCCACTGAAGCTTTCTTT
.	TRBV2	TRBJ2-3	.	CASSLPSWNTDTQYF	TGTGCCAGCAGTCTCCCCAGCTGGAACACAGATACGCAGTATTTT
few	TRBV6-2/TRBV6-3	TRBJ1-6	.	CASSPTGTRGSYNSPLHF	TGTGCCAGCAGCCCAACCGGGACAAGAGGCTCCTATAATTCACCCCTCCACTTT
.	TRBV20-1	TRBJ1-3	.	CSARERISGNTIYF	TGCAGTGCTAGAGAGCGCATCTCTGGAAACACCATATATTTT
.	TRBV4-1	TRBJ2-3	TRBD2	CASSGVGTSGPTDTQYF	TGCGCCAGCAGCGGTGTCGGGACTAGCGGTCCGACAGATACGCAGTATTTT
.	TRBV29-1	TRBJ2-1	.	CSVESLGGGYNEQFF	TGCAGCGTGGAATCTCTGGGGGGAGGTTACAATGAGCAGTTCTTC
few	TRBV5-1	TRBJ2-3	.	CASSFRQETDTQYF	TGCGCCAGCAGCTTTCGACAGGAAACAGATACGCAGTATTTT
.	TRBV12-3/TRBV12-4	TRBJ2-5	TRBD2	CTSIVSLAGTYQETQYF	TGTACCAGCATCGTATCACTAGCGGGGACGTACCAAGAGACCCAGTACTTC
.	TRBV11-2	TRBJ1-4	.	CASSSRPAEKLFF	TGTGCCAGCAGCTCCCGGCCTGCTGAAAAACTGTTTTTT
.	TRBV6-5	TRBJ2-5	.	CASSYSMGWGTETQYF	TGTGCCAGCAGTTACTCGATGGGATGGGGCACAGAGACCCAGTACTTC
.	TRBV20-1	TRBJ2-2	.	CSTREGGGELFF	TGCAGTACTCGAGAAGGGGGCGGGGAGCTGTTTTTT
.	TRBV11-2	TRBJ2-5	.	CASSFVPGQDTQYF	TGTGCCAGCAGCTTCGTACCGGGACAAGATACCCAGTACTTC
few	TRBV6-5	TRBJ2-1	.	CASSYYRDPTIEQFF	TGTGCCAGCAGTTACTACAGGGACCCCACGATTGAGCAGTTCTTC
few	TRBV4-1	TRBJ1-5	.	CASSQEGFSNQPQHF	TGCGCCAGCAGCCAAGAAGGGTTCAGCAATCAGCCCCAGCATTTT